Presented here are 25 T cell receptor beta chains from one specimen sequenced in a study of blood T cells in healthy people across ages (dated by TCRdb to between 2014 and 2017). Library method: 5' RACE. The sequencer listed for this sample is Illumina HiSeq 2500. A second about 7 to 12 cycle PCR used a sample-barcoded 5' primer and a J-beta primer mix. The raw public reads went through TCRdb reprocessing: fastp at Q25, MiXCR clone calling, in-frame beta chains kept. Merged by CDR3 protein, the rows form single entries marked with the most common genes and DNA. Here the sample has about 680,000 distinct CDR3 sequences; 49% occur a single time. About 32% of the sample lies in the top ten. The material sequenced was blood. Source of these receptors: an older woman in good health.

This clonotype was seen a handful of times. This chain joins TRBV28 and TRBJ2-1, with 10 bases that match TRBD1. The germline CDR1 and CDR2 sequences are MDHEN and SYDVKM. The CDR3 loop spans 15 amino acids. V lost 4 bases, J lost 4 bases, and 4 bases stayed unmatched. The CDR3 nucleotides read TGTGCCAGCAGTTGGGGACAGGGGTTGTACAATGAGCAGTTCTTC. This codes for CASSWGQGLYNEQFF. Full variable domain (remainder filled in from reference TRBV28 and TRBJ2-1): DVKVTQSSRYLVKRTGEKVFLECVQDMDHENMFWYRQDPGLGLRLIYFSYDVKMKEKGDIPEGYSVSREKKERFSLILESASTNQTSMYLCASSWGQGLYNEQFFGPGTRLTVL.

The rearrangement joins TRBV20-1 to TRBJ2-5; 10 positions match TRBD2. The V gene end was trimmed by 0 bases and the J gene end by 11 bases; junction bases not matched to a gene: 15. Germline CDR1 reads DFQATT; CDR2 reads SNEGSKA (reference sequence). This CDR3 contains 16 residues. CDR3 nucleotide sequence: TGCAGTGCTAGAGATAGGGGACTAGCGACCTACAATGAGCAGTACTTC. Its translation is CSARDRGLATYNEQYF.

The chain combines TRBV4-2 with TRBJ1-1; no clear D gene. The CDR3 has 17 residues. Germline CDR1 LGHNA, CDR2 YNFKEQ. The V gene lost 1 base and the J gene lost 0 bases, with 15 bases spanning the gap. CDR3 loop: CASSQAPGRRMNTEAFF. The CDR3, as DNA: TGTGCCAGCAGCCAAGCCCCCGGCAGGAGAATGAACACTGAAGCTTTCTTT.

The chain carries TRBV20-1 and TRBJ1-2, with 8 bases fitting TRBD1. The junction had 9 bases not matched to a gene; V was cut back by 5 bases and J by 1 base. This CDR3 region has 15 residues. CDR1 DFQATT and CDR2 SNEGSKA come from the germline V gene (reference sequence). The CDR3: CSASGTGSFNYGYTF. The CDR3 DNA follows: TGCAGTGCTTCCGGGACAGGAAGCTTTAACTATGGCTACACCTTC.

This clonotype was observed a handful of times. The J gene is TRBJ1-2, the V gene TRBV19; D unresolved. The ends were cut back, 9 bases at V and 6 bases at J, with 20 bases in the middle. The CDR3 loop spans 14 amino acids. CDR1 LNHDA and CDR2 SQIVND come from the germline V gene (reference sequence). The CDR3 sequence: CASSPPRKLDGYTF. For the CDR3, the DNA is TGTGCCAGCAGCCCCCCCCGCAAACTTGATGGCTACACCTTC.

A word on this clonotype: The junction shows a germline mismatch at one end, possibly a read error. This sequence joins TRBV20-1 and TRBJ2-1; the D gene is possibly TRBD2 (6 bases). The CDR3 is made up of 15 amino acids. The germline V gene has CDR1 DFQATT and CDR2 SNEGSKA (reference sequence). CDR3 bases: TGCAGTGCCAGAGGAGGGCCTAAGTCCTACAATGAGAAGTTCTTC. Amino acid sequence: CSARGGPKSYNEKFF.

The chain employs TRBV5-6 and TRBJ1-2, with 9 bases fitting TRBD1. The trim removed 3 bases at V and 8 bases at J, leaving 14 bases unmatched. Looked up from germline, CDR1 is SGHDT and CDR2 is YYEEEE. The CDR3 loop spans 16 amino acids. CDR3 sequence: CASSSPGRQGVSGYTF. Written as DNA, the CDR3 is TGTGCCAGCAGCTCCCCAGGCCGACAGGGGGTAAGCGGCTACACCTTC.

V is TRBV6-1 and J is TRBJ2-3; 7 bases line up with TRBD2. From germline, CDR1 is MNHNS and CDR2 SASEGT. Trimming removed 6 bases from V and 6 bases from J; junction bases left unmatched: 9. The CDR3 consists of 14 residues. This CDR3 reads CASRSGNPGDTQYF. The CDR3 DNA reads TGTGCCAGCAGAAGCGGGAACCCCGGGGATACGCAGTATTTT.

The rearrangement links TRBV6-1 to TRBJ2-7, with D possibly being TRBD2 (6 bases). The CDR3 is 13 residues long. Germline V gene sequence: CDR1 MNHNS, CDR2 SASEGT. V gave up 8 bases and J gave up 0 bases, with 11 bases separating them. The CDR3 bases are TGTGCCAGCGCTGCGGGGATCTCCTACGAGCAGTACTTC. It translates to CASAAGISYEQYF.

The table lists this clonotype with a few counts. The V and J genes are TRBV12-3 or TRBV12-4 and TRBJ1-4, with no clear D. The ends were cut back, 7 bases at V and 6 bases at J, with 18 bases in the middle. The CDR3 spans 15 residues. The CDR3 loop is CASNLDGARDEKLFF. In DNA form, the CDR3 reads TGTGCCAGCAATCTCGACGGTGCTCGAGATGAAAAACTGTTTTTT.

This chain links TRBV12-3 or TRBV12-4 with TRBJ2-7, with D perhaps TRBD1 (6 bases). The CDR3 sequence is 15 residues long. V gave up 0 bases and J gave up 5 bases, with 14 bases separating them. The CDR3 DNA follows: TGTGCCAGCAGTTTAGCGTCAGGGGTTGCCGACGAGCAGTACTTC. Translating it yields CASSLASGVADEQYF.

This clonotype was observed a single time. Just one base apart from a much larger clone, this may be a read error. This chain links TRBV2 with TRBJ2-7, with D perhaps TRBD1 (5 bases). The CDR3 length is 11 residues. CDR1 is SNHLY and CDR2 is FYNNEI in the germline V gene. The CDR3 spells CASSGGYEEYF. CDR3 DNA sequence: TGTGCCAGCAGTGGGGGCTACGAGGAGTACTTC. The full variable domain, rest sourced from reference TRBV2 and TRBJ2-7, is EPEVTQTPSHQVTQMGQEVILRCVPISNHLYFYWYRQILGQKVEFLVSFYNNEISEKSEIFDDQFSVERPDGSNFTLKIRSTKLEDSAMYFCASSGGYEEYFGPGTRLTVT.

This clonotype was recorded at least ten times. The J gene is TRBJ2-7, the V gene TRBV3-1; the D is unclear. The V end lost 1 base, the J end lost 5 bases, and 6 bases lay between the germline ends. The CDR3 totals 12 residues. Germline V gene sequence: CDR1 LGHDT, CDR2 YNNKEL (reference sequence). Written as DNA, the CDR3 is TGTGCCAGCAGCCAAGTTTGGGACGAGCAGTACTTC. This translates into CASSQVWDEQYF.

The chain uses TRBV5-6 and TRBJ2-3; D gene unclear. The V gene lost 6 bases and the J gene lost 0 bases, with 14 bases spanning the gap. This CDR3 contains 15 residues. In germline, CDR1 is SGHDT, CDR2 YYEEEE. The CDR3 region is CASTFARPSTDTQYF. The CDR3 DNA reads as TGTGCCAGCACGTTCGCGAGACCCAGCACAGATACGCAGTATTTT. Supplemented by reference TRBV5-6 and TRBJ2-3, the full variable domain reads DAGVTQSPTHLIKTRGQQVTLRCSPKSGHDTVSWYQQALGQGPQFIFQYYEEEERQRGNFPDRFSGHQFPNYSSELNVNALLLGDSALYLCASTFARPSTDTQYFGPGTRLTVL.

V is TRBV20-1 and J is TRBJ1-4, with 10 bases matching TRBD1. V lost 6 bases to trimming and J lost 8 bases; unmatched junction nucleotides: 9. CDR1 and CDR2 from the germline V gene are DFQATT and SNEGSKA (reference sequence). The CDR3 spans 14 residues. The CDR3 sequence: CSARPGQGREKLFF. CDR3 nucleotide sequence: TGCAGTGCCCGGCCGGGACAGGGGCGGGAAAAACTGTTTTTT.

The chain is built from TRBV6-4 and TRBJ2-7, with a tentative D call TRBD2 (6 bases). Per the germline V gene, CDR1 is MRHNA and CDR2 is SNTAGT. Trimming took 2 bases from V and 12 from J, leaving 20 bases between them. The CDR3 runs 14 residues. The CDR3 reads CASSDTLTSPGRYF. CDR3 in DNA: TGTGCCAGCAGTGACACGCTAACTAGTCCCGGGAGGTACTTC.

The chain joins TRBV25-1 to TRBJ1-2, with TRBD1 matching over 8 bases. Germline V CDR1 and CDR2: MGHDK, SYGVNS. With 3 bases clipped from V and 6 bases from J, the junction kept 6 bases outside the gene matches. The CDR3 extends over 14 amino acids. CDR3 region: CASSDPTGVDGYTF. The DNA for the CDR3 is TGTGCCAGCAGTGACCCGACAGGGGTGGATGGCTACACCTTC.

The V gene is TRBV6-5, the J gene TRBJ1-1, with D possibly TRBD1 on 6 matching bases. Trimming left V 2 bases short and J 4 bases short, with 20 bases between. This CDR3 spans 17 amino acids. Germline V lookup: CDR1 MNHEY, CDR2 SVGAGI. The CDR3 here is CASSYGVFGGRTTEAFF. The DNA for the CDR3 is TGTGCCAGCAGTTACGGGGTTTTTGGGGGGCGGACCACTGAAGCTTTCTTT.

The CDR3 DNA follows: TGTGCCAGCAGCCCGGCCCTACAGGGACCTCTCTCCTACGAGCAGTACTTC. This gives the protein CASSPALQGPLSYEQYF. The chain carries TRBV28 and TRBJ2-5; D possibly corresponds to TRBD1 (6 bases). The J call may be mistaken, given a closer DNA end match to TRBJ2-7. Germline CDR1 is MDHEN and CDR2 is SYDVKM. The CDR3 has 17 amino acids.

The CDR3 protein is CASSQDGTYYGYTF. The CDR3 DNA sequence: TGCGCCAGCAGCCAAGATGGGACTTATTATGGCTACACCTTC. This chain connects TRBV4-3 to TRBJ1-2, with TRBD1 as a possible D gene (5 bases). The CDR3 consists of 14 residues. The germline CDR1 and CDR2 sequences are LGHNA and YSLEER. Trimming left V 0 bases short and J 5 bases short, with 10 bases between.

The V call is TRBV7-6, the J call TRBJ1-5; 8 bases match TRBD1. The CDR3 totals 15 residues. CDR1 and CDR2 from the germline V gene are SGHVS and FNYEAQ. The trim removed 5 bases at V and 6 bases at J, leaving 9 bases unmatched. CDR3 loop: CASSEGQGGGQPQHF. CDR3 in DNA: TGTGCCAGCAGCGAAGGACAGGGTGGTGGTCAGCCCCAGCATTTT.

V gene TRBV7-8 combines with J gene TRBJ1-1; D unresolved. From germline, CDR1 is SGHVS and CDR2 FQNEAQ. The CDR3 loop spans 13 amino acids. With 5 bases removed from V and 3 bases from J, the gap between germline ends came to 10 bases. CDR3: CASSVLADTEAFF. The CDR3 DNA sequence: TGTGCCAGCAGCGTATTGGCCGACACTGAAGCTTTCTTT. The complete variable domain, with remaining parts taken from reference TRBV7-8 and TRBJ1-1, reads GAGVSQSPRYKVAKRGQDVALRCDPISGHVSLFWYQQALGQGPEFLTYFQNEAQLDKSGLPSDRFFAERPEGSVSTLKIQRTQQEDSAVYLCASSVLADTEAFFGQGTRLTVV.

In its sample, this clonotype was seen a few times. V is TRBV29-1 and J is TRBJ1-5; D unresolved. The ends were cut back, 3 bases at V and 4 bases at J, with 7 bases in the middle. The CDR3 is made up of 12 amino acids. Germline V gene sequence: CDR1 SQVTM, CDR2 ANQGSEA. The CDR3 is CSVDTGNQPQHF. The CDR3 DNA follows: TGCAGCGTTGATACTGGGAATCAGCCCCAGCATTTT. Looking up the rest from reference TRBV29-1 and TRBJ1-5 gives the full variable domain: SAVISQKPSRDICQRGTSLTIQCQVDSQVTMMFWYRQQPGQSLTLIATANQGSEATYESGFVIDKFPISRPNLTFSTLTVSNMSPEDSSIYLCSVDTGNQPQHFGDGTRLSIL.

This clonotype was observed a handful of times. This chain connects TRBV5-6 to TRBJ2-5; D may be TRBD1 (5 bases). From germline, CDR1 is SGHDT and CDR2 YYEEEE. Trimming pared 1 base from V and 5 bases from J, leaving 9 bases between. This CDR3 is built from 13 residues. The CDR3 sequence: CASSLWQGETQYF. CDR3 coding DNA: TGTGCCAGCAGCTTGTGGCAGGGCGAGACCCAGTACTTC.

The CDR3 sequence is CASSYVGALGTYTF. CDR3 in DNA: TGTGCCAGCAGTTACGTAGGCGCCCTCGGGACCTACACCTTC. The V gene is TRBV6-6, the J gene TRBJ1-2; a possible D gene is TRBD1 (5 bases). There are 14 residues in the CDR3. V was shortened by 2 bases and J by 10 bases, with 17 bases between the two germline ends. CDR1 and CDR2 (germline): MNHNY, SVGAGI (reference sequence).